This T cell receptor beta chain was documented in a study of human T cells and chemical hapten exposure (dated by TCRdb to the early 2020s). Study-level background: For sensitization, 2% DPC in acetone was applied to a 2 cm by 2 cm area of upper inner arm skin. Peripheral blood TCR repertoire changes were tracked in vivo in alopecia patients during primary and secondary sensitization to the hapten diphenylcyclopropenone (DPC). Libraries were combined into a pool for sequencing, and differences in TCR yield between samples came mainly from small differences in library volumes within the pool. Weekly therapeutic DPC doses were additionally applied to the scalp of patients throughout the roughly 25-week study period. Alopecia areata with under or over 50% scalp involvement, alopecia totalis and alopecia universalis were represented in the patient cohort, which was mostly female. Twenty-nine alopecia patients gave blood for TCR sequencing at one to four time points (pre-sensitization, 2, 6 and 24 weeks). Patch testing was done on the upper back using Finn chambers containing 0.01% DPC, and results were scored after 6 days according to International Contact Dermatitis Research Group standards. Patient blood was sampled pre-sensitization (week 0) and at 2, 6 and about 24 weeks after DPC sensitization.

This specimen's time point label, per the study, means: patch test 2, 6 weeks after DPC sensitization. The sample's treatment or condition label is to be understood as: therapeutic diphenylcyclopropenone sensitization with weekly scalp DPC. At every patch-test visit, the blood draw took place before the patch test was put on. Patients were considered eligible if aged 18 to 70, diagnosed with alopecia and deemed suitable for DPC therapy, and patients were excluded if pregnant. Unfractionated whole blood was collected in Tempus Blood RNA tubes, and total RNA was extracted from that blood. Summary of the overall study and its limitations: After repeated subsampling, changes were observed in the strength of the expansion versus patch-test correlation and in the threshold at which the correlation became significant. Expanded TCRs formed significantly more large CDR3 similarity clusters than pre-sensitization or healthy control sets, consistent with antigen-driven responses. No change with DPC sensitization was found in the number of TCRs above 1 in 1000 frequency, and no evidence of global repertoire structure alterations was found. Because all patients had alopecia, a presumed autoimmune disease, the immune response of the patients might differ from that of healthy individuals. Patch test score correlated positively with the number of PT1 expanded TCRs, reaching significance at thresholds 8, 16 and 32 but not at 4.

In its sample, this clonotype was seen a few times. Its antigen is not yet known. Nothing much larger sits one base from this clone, and base qualities are not available. CDR3 length: 14 amino acids, cysteine to phenylalanine. CDR3 DNA is the only sequence kept; it has 42 bases, read in frame from the first base. The V end gives up 6 bases and the J end 7 bases, leaving 3 bases in the junction not matched to a gene. CDR1 and CDR2 were assigned from the germline V gene as ENHRY and SYGVKD. To prepare the library, RACE was applied. TCRdb records NextSeq 500 as the sequencer. Library preparation attached unique molecular identifiers to individual cDNA molecules for quantitative, reproducible TCR counting. From each blood RNA sample, both TCR alpha and TCR beta chains were sequenced. As for the authors' bioinformatics: The median number of TCRs per sample was 90,000 to 100,000, ranging from roughly 23,224 to 690,600. The Decombinator software suite was used to annotate the V, J and CDR3 of the TCR reads. Every sample was subsampled to the same number of TCRs (28,000) for the PS versus PT1 abundance plots. Expanded TCRs were defined as absent before sensitization and observed at least eight times at the 2-week time point. The public sequencing data were trimmed at Q25 with fastp and processed into clonotypes with MiXCR by TCRdb, which kept only in-frame beta chains. Each entry is one CDR3 protein sequence, shown with its most common DNA and genes. In this record, the V and J calls reflect TCRdb's handling and not the investigators' own analysis. The sample has fewer than 100,000 distinct CDR3 sequences on record, roughly a tenth of them singletons. Of the sample, approximately 2% falls within the top ten clones.

The chain was built from TRBV10-3 and TRBJ1-4, with TRBD1 matching 12 junction bases. The origin of this receptor is a woman aged 40 to 50 with alopecia areata. Some clones in this sample may be carry-over from other donors' samples. The material was whole blood, obtained in connection with sensitization to the hapten diphenylcyclopropenone (DPC). The CDR3 protein is CAISGTGGFEKLFF. The bases read TGTGCCATCAGCGGGACAGGGGGCTTTGAAAAACTGTTTTTT.